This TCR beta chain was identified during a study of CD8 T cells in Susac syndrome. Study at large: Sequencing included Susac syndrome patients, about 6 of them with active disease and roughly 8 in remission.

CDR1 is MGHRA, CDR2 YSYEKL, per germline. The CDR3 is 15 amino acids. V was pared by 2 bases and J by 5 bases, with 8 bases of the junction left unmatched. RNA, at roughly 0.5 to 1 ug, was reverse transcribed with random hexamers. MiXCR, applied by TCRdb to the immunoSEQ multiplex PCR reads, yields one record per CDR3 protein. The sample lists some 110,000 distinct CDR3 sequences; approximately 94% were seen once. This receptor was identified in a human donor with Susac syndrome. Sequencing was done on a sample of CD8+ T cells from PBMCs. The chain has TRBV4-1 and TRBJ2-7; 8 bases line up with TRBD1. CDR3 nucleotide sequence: TGCGCCAGCAGCCAACCTCTGCAGGGGGCGGACGAGCAGTACTTC. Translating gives CASSQPLQGADEQYF.